This record concerns one T cell receptor (beta chain) sequence. Its antigen is not identified. TCRdb reanalysed the RT-PCR reads using MiXCR and keeps one entry per CDR3 protein. The top ten hold 1.5% to 2% of the sample, which has 530,000 or so distinct CDR3 sequences, about 25% seen once. This entry comes from a study of response to subunit inactivated influenza vaccine. The study, taken as a whole, reports: Few additional T cells are recruited per seasonal influenza vaccination, authors suggested.

This sequence originates from a man over 45 who received an inactivated influenza vaccine. The sequencing used CD4+ T cells sorted from PBMCs, collected 5 to 6 days after vaccination.

DNA for the CDR3: TGTGCCAGCAGTTATTTTTCGTCGGGGCTAGGTGAAAAACTGTTTTTT. This encodes CASSYFSSGLGEKLFF. The rearrangement uses TRBV6-5 and TRBJ1-4; a weak D match, TRBD1 (5 bases). CDR1 MNHEY and CDR2 SVGAGI come from the germline V gene. CDR3 length: 16 residues. V was pared by 3 bases and J by 7 bases, with 18 bases between.